This T cell receptor (beta chain) is drawn from a study of PD-L1 blockade in urothelial cancer. As for the study in general: Blood analysis took place 3 weeks (second dose) and 6 weeks after treatment start.

Measured with immunoSEQ multiplex PCR; TCRdb has only the in-frame clones, and not every one. This sample has tens of thousands of clones; approximately 80% occur once, and the top ten carry 1% to 1.5%. As for time point: pretreatment peripheral blood. The germline V gene encodes CDR1 MDHEN and CDR2 SYDVKM. V was trimmed by 5 bases and J by 3 bases, leaving 16 bases between them. This CDR3 spans 16 amino acids. The sequence derives from a man aged 50 or older with urothelial cancer. This sample comprised PBMCs, obtained around atezolizumab (anti-PD-L1) treatment. This chain connects TRBV28 to TRBJ2-2; D not resolved. The CDR3 region has the DNA TGTGCCAGCAGTCCTCGAACGCGCTCCTACACCGGGGAGCTGTTTTTT. Translated, it gives CASSPRTRSYTGELFF. The whole variable domain, remainder taken from reference TRBV28 and TRBJ2-2, is DVKVTQSSRYLVKRTGEKVFLECVQDMDHENMFWYRQDPGLGLRLIYFSYDVKMKEKGDIPEGYSVSREKKERFSLILESASTNQTSMYLCASSPRTRSYTGELFFGEGSRLTVL.